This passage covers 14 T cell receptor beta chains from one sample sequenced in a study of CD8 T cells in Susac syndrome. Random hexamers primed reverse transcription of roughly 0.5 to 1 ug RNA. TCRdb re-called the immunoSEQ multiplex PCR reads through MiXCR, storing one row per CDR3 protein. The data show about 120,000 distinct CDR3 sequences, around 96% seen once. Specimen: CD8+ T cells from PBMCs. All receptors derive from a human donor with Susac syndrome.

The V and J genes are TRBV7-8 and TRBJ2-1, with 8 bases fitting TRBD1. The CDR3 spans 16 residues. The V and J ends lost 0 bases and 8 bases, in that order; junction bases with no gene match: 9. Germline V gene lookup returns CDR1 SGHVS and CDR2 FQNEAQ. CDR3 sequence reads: CASSLARGQGRYEQFF. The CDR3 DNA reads TGTGCCAGCAGCTTAGCCCGCGGACAGGGAAGGTATGAGCAGTTCTTC.

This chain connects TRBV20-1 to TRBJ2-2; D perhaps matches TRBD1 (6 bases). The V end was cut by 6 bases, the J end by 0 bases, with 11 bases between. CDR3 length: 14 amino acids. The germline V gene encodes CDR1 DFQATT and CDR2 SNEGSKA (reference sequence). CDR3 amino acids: CSARTATNTGELFF. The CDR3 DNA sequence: TGCAGTGCCAGGACAGCCACGAACACCGGGGAGCTGTTTTTT.

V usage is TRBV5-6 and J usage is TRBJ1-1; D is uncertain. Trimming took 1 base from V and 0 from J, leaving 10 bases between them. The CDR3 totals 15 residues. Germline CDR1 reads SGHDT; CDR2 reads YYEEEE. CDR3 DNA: TGTGCCAGCAGCTTGTCTTATGTCATGAACACTGAAGCTTTCTTT. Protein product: CASSLSYVMNTEAFF.

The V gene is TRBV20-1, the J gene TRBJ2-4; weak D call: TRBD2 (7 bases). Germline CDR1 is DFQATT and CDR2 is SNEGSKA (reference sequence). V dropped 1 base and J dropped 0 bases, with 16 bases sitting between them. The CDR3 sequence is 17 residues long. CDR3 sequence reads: CSARAAGGTLAKNIQYF. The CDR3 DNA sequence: TGCAGTGCTAGAGCTGCCGGGGGGACACTAGCCAAAAACATTCAGTACTTC.

The CDR3 bases are TGTGCCAGCAGTGAGGCAGTCGTCCACGAGCAGTACTTC. It is translated as CASSEAVVHEQYF. The V and J genes are TRBV28 and TRBJ2-7; D gene unclear. The germline V gene encodes CDR1 MDHEN and CDR2 SYDVKM. This CDR3 has 13 amino acids. Trimming shortened V by 5 bases and J by 5 bases, and 13 bases separated the two germline ends.

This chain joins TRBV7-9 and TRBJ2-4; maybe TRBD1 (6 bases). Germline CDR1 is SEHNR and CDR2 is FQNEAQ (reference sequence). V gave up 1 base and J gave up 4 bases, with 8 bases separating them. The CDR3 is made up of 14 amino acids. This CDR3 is CASSLEGQKNIQYF. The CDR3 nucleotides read TGTGCCAGCAGCTTAGAGGGACAAAAAAACATTCAGTACTTC. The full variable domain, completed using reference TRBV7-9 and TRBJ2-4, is DTGVSQNPRHKITKRGQNVTFRCDPISEHNRLYWYRQTLGQGPEFLTYFQNEAQLEKSRLLSDRFSAERPKGSFSTLEIQRTEQGDSAMYLCASSLEGQKNIQYFGAGTRLSVL.

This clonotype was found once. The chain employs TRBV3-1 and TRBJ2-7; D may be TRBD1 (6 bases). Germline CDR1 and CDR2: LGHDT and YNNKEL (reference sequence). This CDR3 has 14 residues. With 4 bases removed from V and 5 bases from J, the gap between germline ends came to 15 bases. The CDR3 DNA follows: TGTGCCAGCAGCCCGGACCCCTGGGACAACGAGCAGTACTTC. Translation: CASSPDPWDNEQYF.

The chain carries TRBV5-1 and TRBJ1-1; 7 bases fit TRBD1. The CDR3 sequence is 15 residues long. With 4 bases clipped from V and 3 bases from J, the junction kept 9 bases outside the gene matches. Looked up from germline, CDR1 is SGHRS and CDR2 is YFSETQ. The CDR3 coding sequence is TGCGCCAGCAGCGGCCGACAGGGAATGGACACTGAAGCTTTCTTT. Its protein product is CASSGRQGMDTEAFF.

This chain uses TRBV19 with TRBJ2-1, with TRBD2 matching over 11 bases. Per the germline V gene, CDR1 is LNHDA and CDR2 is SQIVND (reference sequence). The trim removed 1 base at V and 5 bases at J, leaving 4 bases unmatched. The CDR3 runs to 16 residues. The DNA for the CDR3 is TGTGCCAGTAGTATAGTTCTAGCGGGAGGCAACAATGAGCAGTTCTTC. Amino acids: CASSIVLAGGNNEQFF. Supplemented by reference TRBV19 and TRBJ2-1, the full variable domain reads DGGITQSPKYLFRKEGQNVTLSCEQNLNHDAMYWYRQDPGQGLRLIYYSQIVNDFQKGDIAEGYSVSREKKESFPLTVTSAQKNPTAFYLCASSIVLAGGNNEQFFGPGTRLTVL.

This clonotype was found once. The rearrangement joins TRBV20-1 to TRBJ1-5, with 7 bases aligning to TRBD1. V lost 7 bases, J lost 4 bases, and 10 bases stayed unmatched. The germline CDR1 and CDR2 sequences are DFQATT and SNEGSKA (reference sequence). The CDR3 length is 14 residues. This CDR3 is CSVRPGTANQPQHF. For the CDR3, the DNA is TGCAGTGTTCGTCCCGGGACAGCTAATCAGCCCCAGCATTTT.

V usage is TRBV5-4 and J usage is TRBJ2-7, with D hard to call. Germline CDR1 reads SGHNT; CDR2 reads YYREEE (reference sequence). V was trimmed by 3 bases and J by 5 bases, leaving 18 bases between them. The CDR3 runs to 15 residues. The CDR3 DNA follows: TGTGCCAGCAGCTATGGCCTAGTCGCCACCGACGAGCAGTACTTC. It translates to CASSYGLVATDEQYF.

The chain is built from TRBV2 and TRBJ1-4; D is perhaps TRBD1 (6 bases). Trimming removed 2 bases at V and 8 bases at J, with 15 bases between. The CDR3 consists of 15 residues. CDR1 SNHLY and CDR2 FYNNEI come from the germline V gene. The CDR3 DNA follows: TGTGCCAGCAGTGAATCGGAGGACAGTTGGGAAAAACTGTTTTTT. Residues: CASSESEDSWEKLFF.

CDR3 loop: CASRPEAGEVYEQYF. The CDR3 DNA sequence: TGTGCCAGCAGACCCGAGGCGGGAGAGGTCTACGAGCAGTACTTC. The chain combines TRBV5-4 with TRBJ2-7, with TRBD2 matching 7 bases. J gave up 3 bases and V 5 bases, and 11 bases lay outside the gene matches. Germline CDR1 SGHNT, CDR2 YYREEE (reference sequence). This CDR3 has 15 amino acids.

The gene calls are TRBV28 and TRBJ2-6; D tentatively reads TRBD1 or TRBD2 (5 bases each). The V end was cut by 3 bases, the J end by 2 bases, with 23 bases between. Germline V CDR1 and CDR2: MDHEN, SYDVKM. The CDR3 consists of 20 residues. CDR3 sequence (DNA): TGTGCCAGCAGTTTGGTCTCCGGCTTTCCCTGGGGACCTGGGGCCAACGTCCTGACTTTC. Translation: CASSLVSGFPWGPGANVLTF.